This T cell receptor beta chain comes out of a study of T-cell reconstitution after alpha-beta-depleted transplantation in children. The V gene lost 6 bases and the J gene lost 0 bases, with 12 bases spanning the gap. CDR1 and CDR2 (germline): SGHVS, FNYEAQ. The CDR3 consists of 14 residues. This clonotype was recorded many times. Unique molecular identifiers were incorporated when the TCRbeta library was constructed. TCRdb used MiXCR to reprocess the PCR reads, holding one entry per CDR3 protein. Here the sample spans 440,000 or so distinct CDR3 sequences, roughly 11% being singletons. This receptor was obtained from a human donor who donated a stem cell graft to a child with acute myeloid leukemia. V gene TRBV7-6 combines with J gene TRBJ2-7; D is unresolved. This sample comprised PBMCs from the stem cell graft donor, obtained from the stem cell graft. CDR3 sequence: CASSLRTSSYEQYF. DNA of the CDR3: TGTGCCAGCAGTCTCCGAACCAGCTCCTACGAGCAGTACTTC. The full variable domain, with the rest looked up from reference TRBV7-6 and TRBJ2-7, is GAGVSQSPRYKVTKRGQDVALRCDPISGHVSLYWYRQALGQGPEFLTYFNYEAQQDKSGLPNDRFSAERPEGSISTLTIQRTEQRDSAMYRCASSLRTSSYEQYFGPGTRLTVT.